One and the same sample provided the 30 T cell receptor beta chains below, sequenced in a study of T cell repertoires in cytomegalovirus infection. TCRdb fed the reads into MiXCR, producing one record per CDR3 protein. The table has roughly 760,000 distinct CDR3 sequences, roughly a third seen once; the top ten hold under 3%. The sample consisted of PBMCs. All receptors derive from a human donor in good health (CMV status not recorded). Some clones in this sample may be carry-over from other donors' samples.

This clonotype has ten or more counts. The J gene is TRBJ2-1, the V gene TRBV7-2, with 12 bases identical to TRBD2. This CDR3 has 17 amino acids. Losses at the gene ends were 1 base for V and 6 bases for J; bases not matched to a gene: 7. The V gene's germline CDR1 is SGHTA and CDR2 FQGNSA. The CDR3 here is CASSLDYASGRGNEQFF. The CDR3 DNA sequence: TGTGCCAGCAGCTTAGATTACGCTAGCGGGAGGGGCAATGAGCAGTTCTTC. Full variable domain (remainder filled in from reference TRBV7-2 and TRBJ2-1): GAGVSQSPSNKVTEKGKDVELRCDPISGHTALYWYRQSLGQGLEFLIYFQGNSAPDKSGLPSDRFSAERTGGSVSTLTIQRTQQEDSAVYLCASSLDYASGRGNEQFFGPGTRLTVL.

This chain joins TRBV5-1 and TRBJ1-1, with a tentative D call TRBD1 (5 bases). From germline, CDR1 is SGHRS and CDR2 YFSETQ. Trimming left V 0 bases short and J 6 bases short, with 12 bases between. The length of the CDR3 is 14 residues. Here the CDR3 reads CASSLGGQVAEAFF. The CDR3 DNA reads as TGCGCCAGCAGCTTGGGCGGACAAGTGGCTGAAGCTTTCTTT.

This chain connects TRBV19 to TRBJ1-2; D not resolved. V gave up 2 bases and J gave up 10 bases, with 14 bases separating them. CDR1 and CDR2 from the germline V gene are LNHDA and SQIVND (reference sequence). The CDR3 runs to 13 residues. For the CDR3, the DNA is TGTGCCAGTAGTATATCGTTGGCCGCCTTCTACACCTTC. Translation gives CASSISLAAFYTF.

The rearrangement joins TRBV20-1 to TRBJ2-2; D ambiguous. This CDR3 is built from 14 residues. The germline V and J ends were trimmed by 2 bases and 2 bases, with 9 bases remaining between them. The V gene's germline CDR1 is DFQATT and CDR2 SNEGSKA (reference sequence). This CDR3 reads CSARHPSNTGELFF. The CDR3 region has the DNA TGCAGTGCTAGACACCCTTCTAACACCGGGGAGCTGTTTTTT.

This chain links TRBV27 with TRBJ2-1, with D perhaps TRBD2 (6 bases). Trimming removed 2 bases from V and 8 bases from J, with 19 bases in between. CDR1 and CDR2 (germline): MNHEY, SMNVEV (reference sequence). The CDR3 contains 16 residues. The CDR3 spells CASSLGSGGFGDEQFF. The DNA for the CDR3 is TGTGCCAGCAGTTTAGGTAGCGGCGGCTTTGGCGATGAGCAGTTCTTC.

The count of this clonotype is one. The CDR3 spells CASSYSPRLEAFF. The CDR3 DNA reads TGTGCCAGCAGTTACTCCCCCAGGTTGGAAGCTTTCTTT. J is TRBJ1-1 and V is TRBV6-2 or TRBV6-3; D call uncertain. Germline lookup yields CDR1 MNHEY and CDR2 SVGEGT. This CDR3 has 13 amino acids. Trimming cost V 0 bases and J 8 bases, with 10 bases left between them.

J is TRBJ1-1 and V is TRBV29-1, with 7 bases fitting TRBD1. The germline CDR1 and CDR2 sequences are SQVTM and ANQGSEA. V was clipped by 7 bases and J by 1 base; unmatched bases: 9. The CDR3 contains 14 residues. The CDR3 here is CSARAGTANTEAFF. CDR3 nucleotide sequence: TGCAGCGCACGGGCCGGGACAGCGAACACTGAAGCTTTCTTT.

The table lists this clonotype with a few counts. This rearrangement joins TRBV28 to TRBJ2-2; D is possibly TRBD1 (6 bases). The V and J ends lost 5 bases and 4 bases respectively, with 17 bases between them. Germline CDR1 and CDR2: MDHEN and SYDVKM. The CDR3 loop spans 16 amino acids. CDR3 protein: CASSDQGKSRTGELFF. The CDR3 DNA sequence: TGTGCCAGCAGTGATCAGGGGAAGTCTCGCACCGGGGAGCTGTTTTTT. The variable domain in full, with the rest retrieved from reference TRBV28 and TRBJ2-2, is DVKVTQSSRYLVKRTGEKVFLECVQDMDHENMFWYRQDPGLGLRLIYFSYDVKMKEKGDIPEGYSVSREKKERFSLILESASTNQTSMYLCASSDQGKSRTGELFFGEGSRLTVL.

The chain has TRBV5-1 and TRBJ2-1; TRBD2 matches 10 bases. The CDR3 is 20 residues long. Germline V gene sequence: CDR1 SGHRS, CDR2 YFSETQ. The V segment lost 4 bases and the J segment 0 bases; nucleotides outside the gene matches: 16. The CDR3 region is CASSRLASGGAVLSYNEQFF. CDR3 nucleotides: TGCGCCAGCAGCCGGTTGGCTAGCGGGGGAGCCGTCCTCTCCTACAATGAGCAGTTCTTC.

This clonotype was counted many times. This chain links TRBV12-3 or TRBV12-4 with TRBJ1-1; D perhaps matches TRBD1 (5 bases). V was cut by 3 bases and J by 0 bases, with 11 bases left in between. The CDR3 covers 15 residues. The DNA for the CDR3 is TGTGCCAGCAGTTTCTGGGGGGTACTGAACACTGAAGCTTTCTTT. Its translation: CASSFWGVLNTEAFF.

V and J are TRBV12-3 or TRBV12-4 and TRBJ1-5; maybe TRBD1 (5 bases). The CDR3 extends over 14 amino acids. The ends were cut back, 3 bases at V and 13 bases at J, with 19 bases in the middle. The CDR3 DNA reads as TGTGCCAGCAGTTTGGATTTATCGCAGGGCATTCAGCATTTT. It codes for CASSLDLSQGIQHF.

Many counts were recorded for this clonotype. J is TRBJ2-7 and V is TRBV6-1, with TRBD2 matching over 10 bases. The CDR3 runs 15 residues. Trimming cost V 2 bases and J 5 bases; bases outside gene matches: 6. Germline V CDR1 and CDR2: MNHNS, SASEGT. This CDR3 reads CASSESSGGAHEQYF. CDR3 nucleotide sequence: TGTGCCAGCAGTGAATCAAGCGGGGGGGCCCACGAGCAGTACTTC.

The chain carries TRBV2 and TRBJ2-3, with D possibly matching TRBD2 (6 bases). In germline, CDR1 is SNHLY, CDR2 FYNNEI. The CDR3 runs to 15 residues. The V end lost 8 bases, the J end lost 5 bases, and 20 bases lay between the germline ends. CDR3 sequence (DNA): TGTGCCAGCTCCATGACCCCTAAAGCGGGAGATACGCAGTATTTT. Amino acid sequence: CASSMTPKAGDTQYF. Together with reference TRBV2 and TRBJ2-3, the CDR3 gives the full variable domain: EPEVTQTPSHQVTQMGQEVILRCVPISNHLYFYWYRQILGQKVEFLVSFYNNEISEKSEIFDDQFSVERPDGSNFTLKIRSTKLEDSAMYFCASSMTPKAGDTQYFGPGTRLTVL.

The V gene is TRBV6-2 or TRBV6-3, the J gene TRBJ1-6; no definite D call. V lost 3 bases and J lost 7, with 10 bases in between. This CDR3 has 14 amino acids. In germline, CDR1 is MNHEY, CDR2 SVGEGT. CDR3 DNA: TGTGCCAGCAGTTATATGTCGGCCAATTCACCCCTCCACTTT. Translated, it gives CASSYMSANSPLHF.

The genes are TRBV20-1 and TRBJ2-7; TRBD1 or TRBD2 may be the D gene (5 bases each). V shed 3 bases and J shed 2 bases, with 11 bases lying between them. The CDR3 is 13 amino acids. CDR1 is DFQATT, CDR2 SNEGSKA, per germline (reference sequence). The CDR3 region is CSARSGAPYEQYF. CDR3 nucleotides: TGCAGTGCTAGGTCCGGGGCCCCCTACGAGCAGTACTTC.

The gene calls are TRBV7-2 and TRBJ1-2; possible D gene TRBD1, 5 bases. This CDR3 is built from 12 residues. V was cut by 1 base and J by 9 bases, with 9 bases left in between. The germline CDR1 and CDR2 sequences are SGHTA and FQGNSA. The DNA of the CDR3 is TGTGCCAGCAGCTTAGACAGGTGGAGCTACACCTTC. Amino acids: CASSLDRWSYTF.

In the case of this clonotype: A much larger clone differs by one base, so this may be a read error. The genes are TRBV7-2 and TRBJ1-1; maybe TRBD1 (6 bases). Germline V gene lookup returns CDR1 SGHTA and CDR2 FQGNSA. V lost 7 bases and J 11 bases, leaving 20 bases between the germline ends. The CDR3 length is 13 residues. CDR3 in amino acids: CASIIQGGFDAFF. Written as DNA, the CDR3 is TGTGCCAGCATTATACAGGGAGGGTTTGATGCTTTCTTT.

This chain joins TRBV19 and TRBJ2-1, with no clear D. V dropped 4 bases and J dropped 2 bases, with 12 bases sitting between them. The CDR3 totals 15 residues. From germline, CDR1 is LNHDA and CDR2 SQIVND (reference sequence). The CDR3 is CASSSARQTYNEQFF. CDR3 nucleotides: TGTGCCAGTAGTAGTGCGCGACAAACCTACAATGAGCAGTTCTTC.

The rearrangement links TRBV27 to TRBJ1-3, with 9 bases that match TRBD1. CDR3 length: 15 amino acids. With 8 bases clipped from V and 1 base from J, the junction kept 6 bases outside the gene matches. The germline gives CDR1 MNHEY, CDR2 SMNVEV (reference sequence). The CDR3 loop is CASRRTGDSGNTIYF. The CDR3 nucleotides read TGTGCCAGCCGACGGACAGGGGATTCTGGAAACACCATATATTTT.

DNA for the CDR3: TGTGCCAGCAGTAAGGCCGCGGGGGTTTTAGGGGGTACGCAGTATTTT. It specifies CASSKAAGVLGGTQYF. This chain joins TRBV25-1 and TRBJ2-3, with D perhaps matching TRBD2 (7 bases). The CDR3 covers 16 residues. V dropped 5 bases and J dropped 8 bases, with 23 bases sitting between them. Germline-derived CDR1 and CDR2 are MGHDK and SYGVNS.

This chain uses TRBV29-1 with TRBJ2-5; TRBD2 aligns across 11 bases. CDR3 length: 14 amino acids. V lost 5 bases to trimming and J lost 5 bases; unmatched junction nucleotides: 7. The germline gives CDR1 SQVTM, CDR2 ANQGSEA. The CDR3 DNA sequence: TGCAGCGTTTTAGCGGGGGGGCTAGGGGAGACCCAGTACTTC. It yields the protein CSVLAGGLGETQYF.

The chain couples TRBV7-8 to TRBJ2-1, with D perhaps matching TRBD1 (6 bases). This CDR3 comprises 19 residues. Germline values: CDR1 SGHVS, CDR2 FQNEAQ. V lost 1 base and J lost 0, with 19 bases in between. CDR3 sequence reads: CASSLVLAWGLSSYNEQFF. CDR3 nucleotides: TGTGCCAGCAGCTTAGTATTAGCGTGGGGGCTAAGCTCCTACAATGAGCAGTTCTTC.

This clonotype was seen a handful of times. The chain uses TRBV28 and TRBJ1-1; no firm D call. V was trimmed by 5 bases and J by 0 bases, leaving 7 bases between them. CDR1 is MDHEN and CDR2 is SYDVKM in the germline V gene. The CDR3 is 13 amino acids. The CDR3 reads CASSGFMNTEAFF. The CDR3 DNA sequence: TGTGCCAGCAGTGGATTCATGAACACTGAAGCTTTCTTT.

Remarks on this clonotype: Here the CDR3 omits its conserved ending phenylalanine or tryptophan, so a read error is the likely source. The DNA is left out, because the CDR3 cannot be placed on it with certainty; the CDR3 is given as TCRdb lists it. This sequence joins TRBV7-8 and TRBJ2-1. The length of the CDR3 is 12 amino acids, counting both ends. Germline loops: CDR1 SGHVS, CDR2 FQNEAQ. The CDR3 is CASSLNDNEQLL.

The chain joins TRBV6-1 to TRBJ1-5; D unclear. The germline V and J ends were trimmed by 1 base and 2 bases, with 9 bases remaining between them. The CDR3 consists of 15 residues. Germline assignment: CDR1 MNHNS and CDR2 SASEGT. The CDR3 DNA sequence: TGTGCCAGCAGTGAAGAGAGGATAGGCAATCAGCCCCAGCATTTT. This codes for CASSEERIGNQPQHF.

This clonotype was detected a few times. The chain has TRBV12-3 or TRBV12-4 and TRBJ2-1, with D possibly being TRBD1 or TRBD2 (5 bases each). The CDR3 loop spans 13 amino acids. The germline V and J ends were trimmed by 8 bases and 4 bases, with 12 bases remaining between them. CDR3 nucleotides: TGTGCCAGCTTAGGTGGGGGATACAATGAGCAGTTCTTC. Translated: CASLGGGYNEQFF.

The V and J genes are TRBV19 and TRBJ1-2; D uncertain. Germline CDR1 LNHDA, CDR2 SQIVND (reference sequence). Trimming took off 2 bases at V and 4 bases at J, with 11 bases between the two ends. This CDR3 has 14 residues. CDR3 sequence: CASSILGERYGYTF. In DNA, the CDR3 is TGTGCCAGTAGTATACTTGGGGAGCGCTATGGCTACACCTTC.

The chain has TRBV4-1 and TRBJ1-1, with D perhaps matching TRBD1 (6 bases). The CDR3 extends over 17 amino acids. Deletions cut 4 bases from V and 0 bases from J, with 18 bases between. Germline V CDR1 and CDR2: MGHRA, YSYEKL. DNA of the CDR3: TGCGCCAGCAGCCTAGCCGGGACACGGACTATGAACACTGAAGCTTTCTTT. It encodes CASSLAGTRTMNTEAFF.

This clonotype was detected only a few times. V and J are TRBV5-5 and TRBJ2-7, with 7 bases identical to TRBD1. CDR3 length: 14 residues. Germline V CDR1 and CDR2: SGHKS, YYEKEE (reference sequence). V was pared by 4 bases and J by 2 bases, with 6 bases of the junction left unmatched. The CDR3 nucleotides are TGTGCCAGCAGCATGGGACAGACAGCCTACGAGCAGTACTTC. It specifies CASSMGQTAYEQYF.

This chain connects TRBV29-1 to TRBJ1-1; possible D gene TRBD1, 6 bases. The CDR3 contains 13 residues. Germline V CDR1 and CDR2: SQVTM, ANQGSEA. The germline V and J ends were trimmed by 4 bases and 1 base, with 10 bases remaining between them. In DNA, the CDR3 is TGCAGCGTTGGGGACAATTCGAACACTGAAGCTTTCTTT. This encodes CSVGDNSNTEAFF.